The source of this TCR beta chain is a study of cytomegalovirus exposure and HLA in healthy donors. 60 Vbeta and 13 Jbeta primers were used in PCR. Only in-frame clones appear in the TCRdb table, and some are missing; sequencing was by immunoSEQ multiplex PCR. The sample shows roughly 180,000 clones, approximately 80% of them seen only once. Whole-study results and caveats: In a later analysis, specific HLA alleles were associated with more than 15,000 TCR beta sequences at a 0.05 false discovery rate.

This clone was seen a single time. Its antigen is as yet unknown. The germline V gene encodes CDR1 MGHRA and CDR2 YSYEKL. V gave up 1 base and J gave up 2 bases, with 8 bases separating them. The CDR3 covers 14 residues. This chain uses TRBV4-1 with TRBJ2-5; maybe TRBD1 (5 bases). The TCR was taken from a man younger than 40 in good health and CMV-seropositive. The specimen sequenced was PBMCs. CDR3 bases: TGCGCCAGCAGCCAAGGACAGATTCAAGAGACCCAGTACTTC. Translated, it gives CASSQGQIQETQYF.